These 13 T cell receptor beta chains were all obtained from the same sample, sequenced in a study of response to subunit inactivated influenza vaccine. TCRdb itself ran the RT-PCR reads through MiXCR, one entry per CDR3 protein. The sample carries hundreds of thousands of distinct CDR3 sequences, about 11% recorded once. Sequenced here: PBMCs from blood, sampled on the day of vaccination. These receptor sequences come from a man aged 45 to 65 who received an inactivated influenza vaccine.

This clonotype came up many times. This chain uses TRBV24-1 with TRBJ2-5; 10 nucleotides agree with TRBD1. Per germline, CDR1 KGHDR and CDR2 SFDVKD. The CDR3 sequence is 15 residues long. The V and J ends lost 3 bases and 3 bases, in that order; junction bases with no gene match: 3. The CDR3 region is CATSDAGTGEETQYF. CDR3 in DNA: TGTGCCACCAGTGATGCCGGGACAGGGGAAGAGACCCAGTACTTC.

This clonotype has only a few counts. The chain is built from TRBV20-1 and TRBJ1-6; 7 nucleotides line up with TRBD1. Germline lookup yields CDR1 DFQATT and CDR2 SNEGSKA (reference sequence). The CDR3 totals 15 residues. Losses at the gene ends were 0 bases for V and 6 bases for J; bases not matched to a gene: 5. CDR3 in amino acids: CSARDEGAVNSPLHF. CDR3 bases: TGCAGTGCTAGAGATGAGGGGGCCGTTAATTCACCCCTCCACTTT.

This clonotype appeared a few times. The CDR3: CASSYFENEQFF. The CDR3 DNA is TGTGCCAGCAGTTACTTCGAAAATGAGCAGTTCTTC. V gene TRBV6-2 or TRBV6-3 combines with J gene TRBJ2-1; D ambiguous. Per germline, CDR1 MNHEY and CDR2 SVGEGT. V lost 1 base and J lost 7, with 5 bases in between. The CDR3 loop spans 12 amino acids.

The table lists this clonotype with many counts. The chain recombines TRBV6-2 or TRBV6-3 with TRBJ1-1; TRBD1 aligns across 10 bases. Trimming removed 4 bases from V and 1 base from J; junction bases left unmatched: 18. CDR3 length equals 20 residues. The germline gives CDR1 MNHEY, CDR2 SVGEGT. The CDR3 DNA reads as TGTGCCAGCAGTTCTCCACCCCTCGGGACAGGGGAGGAGTGGAACACTGAAGCTTTCTTT. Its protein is CASSSPPLGTGEEWNTEAFF.

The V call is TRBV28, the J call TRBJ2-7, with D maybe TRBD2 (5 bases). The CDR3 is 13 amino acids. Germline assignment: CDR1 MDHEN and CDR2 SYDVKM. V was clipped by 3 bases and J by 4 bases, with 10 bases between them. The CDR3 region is CASSFLPGYEQYF. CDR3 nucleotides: TGTGCCAGCAGTTTCCTGCCGGGGTACGAGCAGTACTTC. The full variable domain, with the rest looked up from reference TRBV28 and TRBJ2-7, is DVKVTQSSRYLVKRTGEKVFLECVQDMDHENMFWYRQDPGLGLRLIYFSYDVKMKEKGDIPEGYSVSREKKERFSLILESASTNQTSMYLCASSFLPGYEQYFGPGTRLTVT.

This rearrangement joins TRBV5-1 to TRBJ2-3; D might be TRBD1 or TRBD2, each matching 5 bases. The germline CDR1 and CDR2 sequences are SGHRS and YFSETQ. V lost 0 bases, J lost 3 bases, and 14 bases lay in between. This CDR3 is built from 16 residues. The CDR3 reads CASSLDGPGTTDTQYF. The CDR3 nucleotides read TGCGCCAGCAGCTTGGATGGGCCGGGGACGACAGATACGCAGTATTTT.

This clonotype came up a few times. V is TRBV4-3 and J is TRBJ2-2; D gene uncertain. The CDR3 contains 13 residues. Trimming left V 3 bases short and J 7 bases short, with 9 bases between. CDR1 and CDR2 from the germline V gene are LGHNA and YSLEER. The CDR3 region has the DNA TGCGCCAGCAGCCACCCCTCATTCGGGGAGCTGTTTTTT. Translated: CASSHPSFGELFF.

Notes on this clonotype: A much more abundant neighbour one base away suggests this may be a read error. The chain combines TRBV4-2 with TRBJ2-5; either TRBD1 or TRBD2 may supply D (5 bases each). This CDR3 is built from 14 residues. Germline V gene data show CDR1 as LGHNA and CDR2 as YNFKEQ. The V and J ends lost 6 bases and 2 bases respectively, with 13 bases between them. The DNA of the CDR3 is TGTGCCAGCAGGCCCGGGACGGAACAAGAGACCCAGTACTTC. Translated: CASRPGTEQETQYF.

The CDR3: CASSFLRSGGAYEQYF. Here the CDR3 DNA reads TGTGCCAGCAGTTTCCTCCGAAGCGGGGGGGCCTACGAGCAGTACTTC. The chain combines TRBV27 with TRBJ2-7; 10 bases match TRBD2. J gave up 2 bases and V 3 bases, and 7 bases lay outside the gene matches. This CDR3 has 16 residues. CDR1 MNHEY and CDR2 SMNVEV come from the germline V gene (reference sequence).

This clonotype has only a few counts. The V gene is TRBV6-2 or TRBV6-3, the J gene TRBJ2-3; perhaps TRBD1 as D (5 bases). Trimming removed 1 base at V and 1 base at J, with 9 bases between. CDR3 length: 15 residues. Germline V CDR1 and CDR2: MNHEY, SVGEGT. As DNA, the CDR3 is TGTGCCAGCAGTTACTGGTGGGGCGGCACAGATACGCAGTATTTT. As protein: CASSYWWGGTDTQYF.

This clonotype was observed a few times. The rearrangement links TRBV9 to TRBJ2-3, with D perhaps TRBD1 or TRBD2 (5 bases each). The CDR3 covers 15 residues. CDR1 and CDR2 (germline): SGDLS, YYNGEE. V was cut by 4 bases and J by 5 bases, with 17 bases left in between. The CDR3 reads CASSQDEGRVDTQYF. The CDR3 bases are TGTGCCAGCAGCCAGGACGAGGGGCGTGTAGATACGCAGTATTTT. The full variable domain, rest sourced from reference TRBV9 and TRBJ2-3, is DSGVTQTPKHLITATGQRVTLRCSPRSGDLSVYWYQQSLDQGLQFLIQYYNGEERAKGNILERFSAQQFPDLHSELNLSSLELGDSALYFCASSQDEGRVDTQYFGPGTRLTVL.

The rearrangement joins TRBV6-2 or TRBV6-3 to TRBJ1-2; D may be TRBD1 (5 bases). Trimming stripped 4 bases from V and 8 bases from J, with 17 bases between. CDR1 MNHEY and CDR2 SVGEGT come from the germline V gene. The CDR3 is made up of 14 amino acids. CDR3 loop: CASSFTPQGGGYTF. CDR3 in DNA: TGTGCCAGCAGTTTCACCCCTCAGGGTGGCGGCTACACCTTC.

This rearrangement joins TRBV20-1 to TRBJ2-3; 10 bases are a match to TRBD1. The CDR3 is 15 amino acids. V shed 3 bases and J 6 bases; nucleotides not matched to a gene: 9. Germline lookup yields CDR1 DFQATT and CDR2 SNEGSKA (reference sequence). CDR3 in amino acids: CSARTMGQGPDTQYF. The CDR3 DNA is TGCAGTGCTAGGACTATGGGACAGGGGCCGGATACGCAGTATTTT.